This entry lists 22 T cell receptor beta chains sequenced from one sample in a study of cytomegalovirus exposure and HLA in healthy donors. Primers: 60 Vbeta forward and 13 Jbeta reverse. Clones were read by immunoSEQ multiplex PCR, and TCRdb kept only the in-frame ones, dropping some. Among 130,000 or so clones listed, around four fifths were seen once. What was sequenced was PBMCs. These receptors were obtained from a woman between 40 and 50 years old in good health and CMV-seropositive.

The chain combines TRBV30 with TRBJ1-1, with 7 bases identical to TRBD1. The CDR3 extends over 13 amino acids. Germline loops: CDR1 GTSNPN, CDR2 SVGIG (reference sequence). With 7 bases clipped from V and 6 bases from J, the junction kept 11 bases outside the gene matches. The CDR3 is CASHRQGRPEAFF. In nucleotides, the CDR3 is TGTGCCTCCCATCGACAGGGTAGGCCTGAAGCTTTCTTT.

This chain links TRBV18 with TRBJ1-1; the match to TRBD1 covers 7 bases. This CDR3 spans 16 amino acids. Germline V gene sequence: CDR1 KGHSH, CDR2 LQKENI. After removal of 3 bases from V and 0 bases from J, the junction contained 7 bases not matched to a gene. The CDR3 sequence: CASSPTRDSLNTEAFF. CDR3 DNA sequence: TGTGCCAGCTCACCGACCCGGGACAGCCTGAACACTGAAGCTTTCTTT. Full variable domain (rest looked up from reference TRBV18 and TRBJ1-1): NAGVMQNPRHLVRRRGQEARLRCSPMKGHSHVYWYRQLPEEGLKFMVYLQKENIIDESGMPKERFSAEFPKEGPSILRIQQVVRGDSAAYFCASSPTRDSLNTEAFFGQGTRLTVV.

The sample holds a few counts of this clone. The gene calls are TRBV7-9 and TRBJ2-3; TRBD2 agrees at 11 bases. Germline-derived CDR1 and CDR2 are SEHNR and FQNEAQ (reference sequence). The CDR3 is 17 residues long. V was clipped by 6 bases and J by 2 bases; unmatched bases: 10. CDR3 in amino acids: CASSPRRLAGNTDTQYF. Here the CDR3 DNA reads TGTGCCAGCAGTCCTCGACGACTAGCGGGAAACACAGATACGCAGTATTTT.

The chain uses TRBV27 and TRBJ2-5; 9 positions agree with TRBD1. V lost 6 bases to trimming and J lost 6 bases; unmatched junction nucleotides: 8. The CDR3 runs to 14 residues. Per germline, CDR1 MNHEY and CDR2 SMNVEV (reference sequence). Written as DNA, the CDR3 is TGTGCCAGCAGGTCAACAGGGGGCGCTAAGACCCAGTACTTC. The encoded protein is CASRSTGGAKTQYF.

The count of this clone is one. The rearrangement uses TRBV28 and TRBJ2-7, with 10 bases aligning to TRBD1. CDR1 and CDR2 from the germline V gene are MDHEN and SYDVKM. This CDR3 has 14 residues. The V and J ends lost 7 bases and 5 bases, in that order; junction bases with no gene match: 8. In DNA, the CDR3 is TGTGCCAGCACCAGTAGGGGGACAGGGGACGAGCAGTACTTC. Encoded protein: CASTSRGTGDEQYF.

V and J are TRBV6-5 and TRBJ2-1; D is possibly TRBD2 (6 bases). Germline CDR1 reads MNHEY; CDR2 reads SVGAGI. V was trimmed by 2 bases and J by 2 bases, leaving 10 bases between them. The CDR3 totals 15 residues. Here the CDR3 reads CASSYGRGAYNEQFF. The CDR3 DNA is TGTGCCAGCAGTTACGGGCGGGGAGCCTACAATGAGCAGTTCTTC.

This chain connects TRBV6-5 to TRBJ2-3; D is unresolved. CDR1 and CDR2 from the germline V gene are MNHEY and SVGAGI. Trimming removed 4 bases at V and 6 bases at J, with 5 bases between. The CDR3 is 11 residues long. CDR3 sequence: CASSSRDTQYF. The DNA for the CDR3 is TGTGCCAGCAGTTCCCGGGATACGCAGTATTTT.

The chain employs TRBV2 and TRBJ2-7; no clear D. The CDR3 runs 13 residues. The V and J ends lost 4 bases and 2 bases respectively, with 9 bases between them. CDR1 is SNHLY and CDR2 is FYNNEI in the germline V gene. Here the CDR3 DNA reads TGTGCCAGCAGTGGGTACTACCCCTACGAGCAGTACTTC. It codes for CASSGYYPYEQYF.

The chain recombines TRBV30 with TRBJ1-2; D not resolved. The V end was cut by 2 bases, the J end by 8 bases, with 9 bases between. The germline CDR1 and CDR2 sequences are GTSNPN and SVGIG (reference sequence). The CDR3 is 11 residues long. CDR3 region: CAWSSGNGYTF. CDR3 bases: TGTGCCTGGAGTTCGGGGAACGGCTACACCTTC.

The sample holds one count of this clone. This chain links TRBV6-1 with TRBJ2-2, with 13 positions matching TRBD2. The CDR3 has 18 amino acids. Germline V gene lookup returns CDR1 MNHNS and CDR2 SASEGT. The V segment lost 0 bases and the J segment 7 bases; nucleotides outside the gene matches: 8. CDR3 sequence: CASSEAFWTSGGSGELFF. Here the CDR3 DNA reads TGTGCCAGCAGTGAAGCATTTTGGACTAGCGGGGGCAGCGGGGAGCTGTTTTTT.

V and J are TRBV5-4 and TRBJ1-1; no reliable D call. V was clipped by 0 bases and J by 11 bases, with 17 bases between them. This CDR3 region has 14 residues. The germline V gene has CDR1 SGHNT and CDR2 YYREEE (reference sequence). The CDR3, as DNA: TGTGCCAGCAGCTTGGCGGAGGGCCCTCGCGGGGCTTTCTTT. Protein: CASSLAEGPRGAFF.

This clone was seen more than once but under ten times. The chain couples TRBV10-3 to TRBJ1-2; D is undetermined. The germline V gene has CDR1 ENHRY and CDR2 SYGVKD. Trimming shortened V by 4 bases and J by 0 bases, and 15 bases separated the two germline ends. There are 16 residues in the CDR3. Here the CDR3 DNA reads TGTGCCATCAGTGTAAGCGGCAGCGTGACTAACTATGGCTACACCTTC. It codes for CAISVSGSVTNYGYTF.

The chain combines TRBV6-5 with TRBJ2-2; 9 bases align to TRBD1. V lost 6 bases, J lost 4 bases, and 6 bases stayed unmatched. This CDR3 has 15 amino acids. Per the germline V gene, CDR1 is MNHEY and CDR2 is SVGAGI. This CDR3 reads CASRKQGAVTGELFF. The CDR3, as DNA: TGTGCCAGCAGAAAACAGGGGGCCGTCACCGGGGAGCTGTTTTTT.

The genes are TRBV4-3 and TRBJ1-1, with unresolved D. V lost 0 bases and J lost 0, with 5 bases in between. The CDR3 has 14 residues. The V gene's germline CDR1 is LGHNA and CDR2 YSLEER. CDR3 sequence (DNA): TGCGCCAGCAGCCAAGACAGGTTGAACACTGAAGCTTTCTTT. Residues: CASSQDRLNTEAFF.

This chain links TRBV6-6 with TRBJ2-7; TRBD1 aligns across 9 bases. From germline, CDR1 is MNHNY and CDR2 SVGAGI (reference sequence). V dropped 6 bases and J dropped 5; count of bases not matched to a gene: 8. CDR3 length equals 14 residues. Here the CDR3 reads CASRTGTGYNEQYF. Written as DNA, the CDR3 is TGTGCCAGCAGGACCGGGACAGGGTATAACGAGCAGTACTTC.

J is TRBJ2-1 and V is TRBV6-1; D gene uncertain. Germline assignment: CDR1 MNHNS and CDR2 SASEGT. The CDR3 covers 12 residues. Trimming left V 3 bases short and J 7 bases short, with 7 bases between. CDR3 loop: CASSDRVNEQFF. Written as DNA, the CDR3 is TGTGCCAGCAGTGACCGCGTAAATGAGCAGTTCTTC.

The genes are TRBV7-3 and TRBJ1-1; D perhaps matches TRBD1 (6 bases). Germline V gene lookup returns CDR1 SGHTA and CDR2 FQGTGA. This CDR3 is built from 15 residues. V was shortened by 1 base and J by 1 base, with 10 bases between the two germline ends. CDR3 nucleotide sequence: TGTGCCAGCAGCTTAAACAGGGCTGGGAACACTGAAGCTTTCTTT. It codes for CASSLNRAGNTEAFF.

The chain employs TRBV4-1 and TRBJ2-1, with 14 positions matching TRBD2. This CDR3 has 17 residues. Germline lookup yields CDR1 MGHRA and CDR2 YSYEKL. V trimming: 4 bases; J trimming: 4 bases; junction bases outside the gene matches: 6. The CDR3, as DNA: TGCGCCAGCAGCCGGGGGACTAGCGGGGGCCCATACAATGAGCAGTTCTTC. This codes for CASSRGTSGGPYNEQFF.

The rearrangement joins TRBV19 to TRBJ2-1; weak D call: TRBD2 (5 bases). This CDR3 is 15 amino acids long. Deletions cut 4 bases from V and 6 bases from J, with 16 bases between. Per germline, CDR1 LNHDA and CDR2 SQIVND (reference sequence). CDR3 nucleotide sequence: TGTGCCAGTAGTACCCCTGGGAGCGCGTTCAATGAGCAGTTCTTC. This translates into CASSTPGSAFNEQFF.

The V and J genes are TRBV28 and TRBJ1-3, with D unresolved. The CDR3 totals 17 residues. The V gene lost 5 bases and the J gene lost 3 bases, with 20 bases spanning the gap. Germline V lookup: CDR1 MDHEN, CDR2 SYDVKM. CDR3 amino acids: CASSRDSLIGIGNTIYF. The CDR3 DNA reads TGTGCCAGCAGTCGCGATTCCTTGATCGGGATTGGAAACACCATATATTTT.

This rearrangement joins TRBV7-9 to TRBJ2-5; possibly TRBD2 for D (5 bases). The J call is uncertain, as TRBJ2-7 better fits the DNA end. CDR3 size: 12 residues. Germline V gene data show CDR1 as SEHNR and CDR2 as FQNEAQ (reference sequence). CDR3 DNA sequence: TGTGCCAGCAGCAGCCTCGGGAACGAGCAGTACTTC. Amino acids: CASSSLGNEQYF.

The chain has TRBV7-8 and TRBJ2-7, with a tentative D call TRBD2 (6 bases). The V gene's germline CDR1 is SGHVS and CDR2 FQNEAQ. CDR3 length equals 17 residues. Trimming removed 3 bases from V and 6 bases from J, with 24 bases in between. CDR3 DNA: TGTGCCAGCAGCTTCCGAGGGAGGAAATATAATCGGGGCGAGCAGTACTTC. Translation: CASSFRGRKYNRGEQYF.